This T cell receptor (beta chain) was captured by sequencing in a study of blood T cell repertoires in COVID-19. Profiled with immunoSEQ multiplex PCR; TCRdb holds only in-frame clones, not every one. The top ten hold about 6% of the sample, which has hundreds of thousands of clones, around 88% seen once. In terms of age and location, participants ranged from roughly 18 to 95 years and lived in about two dozen US areas. Germline V gene lookup returns CDR1 SGHTA and CDR2 FQGNSA. This CDR3 is 16 amino acids long. Losses at the gene ends were 1 base for V and 7 bases for J; bases not matched to a gene: 9.

This chain joins TRBV7-2 and TRBJ2-7; 11 nucleotides align to TRBD2. The TCR comes from a woman aged 40 to 50 who had recovered from COVID-19. Sequenced sample: PBMCs or T cells enriched from blood (not recorded which). The CDR3 DNA reads as TGTGCCAGCAGCTTAGTTTCTAGCGGGAGGTCTCGGGAGCAGTACTTC. Translated: CASSLVSSGRSREQYF.